The 30 T cell receptor beta chains given below trace back to one sample, sequenced in a study of blood T cell repertoires in COVID-19. Data came from immunoSEQ multiplex PCR; TCRdb stores just in-frame clones and leaves some out. This sample yields 40,000 or so clones, of which around 87% are seen a single time; 9% belongs to the top ten. Sequences were obtained from peripheral blood. The source is a man aged 25-45 years with active or convalescent COVID-19.

The chain recombines TRBV19 with TRBJ1-1, with 8 positions matching TRBD1. Germline CDR1 and CDR2: LNHDA and SQIVND (reference sequence). This CDR3 contains 14 residues. The V segment lost 6 bases and the J segment 2 bases; nucleotides outside the gene matches: 5. The DNA of the CDR3 is TGTGCCAGTAGGGCGACAGGGGTAAACACTGAAGCTTTCTTT. Its protein product is CASRATGVNTEAFF.

CDR3 coding DNA: TGTGCCAGCAGCAAGCGGTCGGGGACTAGCGGAAACAATGAGCAGTTCTTC. Its protein product is CASSKRSGTSGNNEQFF. The V gene is TRBV11-3, the J gene TRBJ2-1; 11 positions agree with TRBD2. Germline V gives CDR1 SGHNT, CDR2 YENEEA. With 5 bases clipped from V and 5 bases from J, the junction kept 11 bases outside the gene matches. This CDR3 spans 17 amino acids. Drawing the rest from reference TRBV11-3 and TRBJ2-1, the complete variable domain is EAGVVQSPRYKIIEKKQPVAFWCNPISGHNTLYWYLQNLGQGPELLIRYENEEAVDDSQLPKDRFSAERLKGVDSTLKIQPAELGDSAVYLCASSKRSGTSGNNEQFFGPGTRLTVL.

The CDR3 DNA reads TGTGCCAGCAGCTTGGGGGGCGCCCCGGAGGAAAAACTGTTTTTT. It is translated as CASSLGGAPEEKLFF. The chain employs TRBV5-6 and TRBJ1-4, with D tentatively TRBD1 (5 bases). The V gene lost 0 bases and the J gene lost 8 bases, with 14 bases spanning the gap. CDR3 length equals 15 residues. Germline CDR1 reads SGHDT; CDR2 reads YYEEEE.

This clone was counted between two and nine times. V gene TRBV11-2 combines with J gene TRBJ2-3, with D uncertain. V lost 6 bases and J lost 2, with 18 bases in between. This CDR3 region has 16 residues. The germline V gene encodes CDR1 SGHAT and CDR2 FQNNGV. The CDR3 region has the DNA TGTGCCAGCAGGTCCCTTTGGCCAAAAACCACAGATACGCAGTATTTT. Translating it yields CASRSLWPKTTDTQYF.

This chain links TRBV7-8 with TRBJ2-1; 9 nucleotides align to TRBD2. Unmatched junction bases numbered 8, after V lost 1 base and J lost 1 base. This CDR3 has 18 amino acids. The germline gives CDR1 SGHVS, CDR2 FQNEAQ. The CDR3 DNA is TGTGCCAGCAGCTTAGAGGCGGGAGGGCCTAGTTCCTACAATGAGCAGTTCTTC. It codes for CASSLEAGGPSSYNEQFF.

V is TRBV29-1 and J is TRBJ2-5, with 11 bases lining up with TRBD2. The CDR3 loop spans 14 amino acids. Germline trimming cut 6 bases from V and 3 bases from J; bases unmatched to any gene: 6. CDR1 is SQVTM, CDR2 ANQGSEA, per germline. The CDR3 protein is CSVHGTSGKETQYF. For the CDR3, the DNA is TGCAGCGTCCACGGGACTAGCGGAAAAGAGACCCAGTACTTC.

This chain connects TRBV19 to TRBJ2-5; TRBD1 aligns across 8 bases. The CDR3 is 15 amino acids. J lost 4 bases, V lost 3 bases, and 7 bases had no gene match. Germline assignment: CDR1 LNHDA and CDR2 SQIVND (reference sequence). CDR3 protein: CASSIWTGRLETQYF. The CDR3 bases are TGTGCCAGTAGTATTTGGACAGGGAGGTTAGAGACCCAGTACTTC.

This clone was seen only once. The chain carries TRBV4-1 and TRBJ1-4; weak D call: TRBD1 (5 bases). This CDR3 has 14 amino acids. Germline lookup yields CDR1 MGHRA and CDR2 YSYEKL. The V end lost 1 base, the J end lost 8 bases, and 11 bases lay between the germline ends. CDR3 sequence reads: CASSQVRGWEKLFF. The CDR3 DNA reads TGCGCCAGCAGCCAAGTTAGGGGTTGGGAAAAACTGTTTTTT.

The chain carries TRBV27 and TRBJ2-1; TRBD1 matches at 10 bases. This CDR3 is 15 amino acids long. J gave up 0 bases and V 6 bases, and 2 bases lay outside the gene matches. CDR1 MNHEY and CDR2 SMNVEV come from the germline V gene (reference sequence). The CDR3 DNA reads as TGTGCCAGCAGAGGGGACAGGGGCTCCTACAATGAGCAGTTCTTC. It specifies CASRGDRGSYNEQFF.

The rearrangement links TRBV28 to TRBJ1-5, with no clear D. This CDR3 contains 15 residues. Trimming took off 5 bases at V and 1 base at J, with 12 bases between the two ends. Germline V gives CDR1 MDHEN, CDR2 SYDVKM. DNA for the CDR3: TGTGCCAGCAGTCCGAAGACAAAAAGCAATCAGCCCCAGCATTTT. This encodes CASSPKTKSNQPQHF.

This chain uses TRBV6-2 or TRBV6-3 with TRBJ2-3; a weak D match, TRBD2 (5 bases). The CDR3 has 19 amino acids. CDR1 and CDR2 from the germline V gene are MNHEY and SVGEGT. The V end was cut by 0 bases, the J end by 0 bases, with 19 bases between. As DNA, the CDR3 is TGTGCCAGCAGTTACTCGGAAGAAGGGCTAGCATCTAGCACAGATACGCAGTATTTT. This sequence encodes CASSYSEEGLASSTDTQYF.

This clone turned up a few times. This chain connects TRBV2 to TRBJ1-3; 7 bases match TRBD1. Germline V lookup: CDR1 SNHLY, CDR2 FYNNEI. CDR3 length equals 16 residues. The V gene end was trimmed by 6 bases and the J gene end by 2 bases; junction bases not matched to a gene: 10. The CDR3 DNA follows: TGTGCCAGCAGAGACAAAACGACAGGGCCTGGAAACACCATATATTTT. The encoded protein is CASRDKTTGPGNTIYF.

The V gene is TRBV27, the J gene TRBJ2-2, with 8 nucleotides matching TRBD1. In germline, CDR1 is MNHEY, CDR2 SMNVEV (reference sequence). The CDR3 covers 16 residues. Losses at the gene ends were 5 bases for V and 1 base for J; bases not matched to a gene: 6. The CDR3 loop reads CASSMKGTGNTGELFF. In DNA, the CDR3 is TGTGCCAGCAGTATGAAAGGGACAGGGAACACCGGGGAGCTGTTTTTT.

This chain links TRBV3-1 (or the pseudogene TRBV3-2) with TRBJ2-1; tentative D call: TRBD1 (5 bases). Deletions cut 1 base from V and 9 bases from J, with 7 bases between. From germline, CDR1 is LGHDT and CDR2 YNNKEL (reference sequence). CDR3 length: 12 amino acids. For the CDR3, the DNA is TGTGCCAGCAGCCAAGGGGGCATTGAGCAGTTCTTC. Amino acid sequence: CASSQGGIEQFF.

J is TRBJ1-2 and V is TRBV19; D perhaps matches TRBD1 (6 bases). CDR1 is LNHDA, CDR2 SQIVND, per germline (reference sequence). The CDR3 loop spans 12 amino acids. V shed 5 bases and J shed 8 bases, with 12 bases lying between them. CDR3 residues: CASSEGVEGYTF. The CDR3 coding sequence is TGTGCCAGTAGTGAGGGGGTTGAGGGCTACACCTTC.

This clone was observed a few times. The gene calls are TRBV7-6 and TRBJ1-6; 11 nucleotides align to TRBD1. This CDR3 is built from 15 residues. Germline loops: CDR1 SGHVS, CDR2 FNYEAQ. The ends lost 4 bases at V and 7 bases at J; junction bases unmatched: 3. CDR3 amino acids: CASSSRTGGNSPLHF. The CDR3 DNA sequence: TGTGCCAGCAGCTCGAGGACAGGGGGCAATTCACCCCTCCACTTT.

V gene TRBV7-2 combines with J gene TRBJ2-1; a weak D match, TRBD2 (6 bases). Trimming left V 10 bases short and J 3 bases short, with 7 bases between. Germline lookup yields CDR1 SGHTA and CDR2 FQGNSA. CDR3 length: 11 residues. CDR3: CATSVYNEQFF. The DNA of the CDR3 is TGTGCCACTAGCGTCTACAATGAGCAGTTCTTC.

The chain recombines TRBV4-2 with TRBJ1-6, with D uncertain. From germline, CDR1 is LGHNA and CDR2 YNFKEQ. Trimming removed 1 base from V and 6 bases from J, with 13 bases in between. The CDR3 is 16 amino acids. In DNA, the CDR3 is TGTGCCAGCAGCCAAGTTCTGATGAGTTTTAATTCACCCCTCCACTTT. Translating it yields CASSQVLMSFNSPLHF.

The chain is built from TRBV11-2 and TRBJ1-2; no clear D gene. The length of the CDR3 is 14 residues. CDR1 is SGHAT and CDR2 is FQNNGV in the germline V gene. The ends were cut back, 1 base at V and 4 bases at J, with 10 bases in the middle. In DNA form, the CDR3 reads TGTGCCAGCAGCTTAGTCGGCGCGGGCTATGGCTACACCTTC. It encodes CASSLVGAGYGYTF.

The chain is built from TRBV5-8 and TRBJ2-1; 15 nucleotides match TRBD2. Germline assignment: CDR1 SGHTS and CDR2 YDEGEE. This CDR3 is built from 15 residues. The ends lost 4 bases at V and 9 bases at J; junction bases unmatched: 5. The CDR3 region is CASSRGLAGGFEQFF. As DNA, the CDR3 is TGTGCCAGCAGCCGCGGACTAGCGGGAGGGTTTGAGCAGTTCTTC.

This clone has only one observation. The gene calls are TRBV11-2 and TRBJ2-3; a possible D gene is TRBD1 (6 bases). Deletions cut 0 bases from V and 1 base from J, with 8 bases between. This CDR3 spans 15 amino acids. The germline CDR1 and CDR2 sequences are SGHAT and FQNNGV. As DNA, the CDR3 is TGTGCCAGCAGCTTAGACCGGACAGGCACAGATACGCAGTATTTT. It translates to CASSLDRTGTDTQYF. The complete variable domain, with remaining parts taken from reference TRBV11-2 and TRBJ2-3, reads EAGVAQSPRYKIIEKRQSVAFWCNPISGHATLYWYQQILGQGPKLLIQFQNNGVVDDSQLPKDRFSAERLKGVDSTLKIQPAKLEDSAVYLCASSLDRTGTDTQYFGPGTRLTVL.

This rearrangement joins TRBV6-5 to TRBJ1-4, with D maybe TRBD1 (5 bases). This CDR3 contains 13 residues. The germline V gene encodes CDR1 MNHEY and CDR2 SVGAGI. Between the trimmed V and J ends, which lost 6 bases and 2 bases, there was a span of 7 bases. CDR3 DNA: TGTGCCAGCAGACAGGCCACTAATGAAAAACTGTTTTTT. This gives the protein CASRQATNEKLFF.

CDR3 bases: TGTGCCAGCAGCTTGAGGGAGGGACATCAGCCCCAGCATTTT. This translates into CASSLREGHQPQHF. V is TRBV7-6 and J is TRBJ1-5; D is perhaps TRBD1 (5 bases). Germline V CDR1 and CDR2: SGHVS, FNYEAQ. The V gene lost 3 bases and the J gene lost 5 bases, with 11 bases spanning the gap. The CDR3 covers 14 residues.

The chain joins TRBV16 to TRBJ1-1, with D possibly TRBD1 on 6 matching bases. V gave up 4 bases and J gave up 5 bases, with 14 bases separating them. The CDR3 runs 14 residues. In germline, CDR1 is KGHSY, CDR2 FQNENV. The CDR3 nucleotides are TGTGCCAGCAGCCCCAGGGGTGGTCGGACTGAAGCTTTCTTT. This gives the protein CASSPRGGRTEAFF.

V and J are TRBV10-1 and TRBJ2-1; weak D call: TRBD2 (6 bases). The CDR3 totals 14 residues. Looked up from germline, CDR1 is WNHNN and CDR2 is SYGVQD (reference sequence). V was shortened by 2 bases and J by 8 bases, with 13 bases between the two germline ends. The CDR3 is CASSEAGNRDEQFF. The DNA of the CDR3 is TGCGCCAGCAGTGAGGCGGGAAATCGCGATGAGCAGTTCTTC.

The chain employs TRBV27 and TRBJ2-2; D is ambiguous. V lost 6 bases and J lost 5, with 10 bases in between. Looked up from germline, CDR1 is MNHEY and CDR2 is SMNVEV (reference sequence). CDR3 size: 13 residues. The CDR3 region is CASSYSVTGELFF. CDR3 DNA sequence: TGTGCCAGCAGCTACTCGGTAACCGGGGAGCTGTTTTTT.

V usage is TRBV7-9 and J usage is TRBJ2-1; the match to TRBD2 covers 10 bases. V trimming: 4 bases; J trimming: 0 bases; junction bases outside the gene matches: 3. The germline V gene encodes CDR1 SEHNR and CDR2 FQNEAQ (reference sequence). The CDR3 consists of 16 residues. CDR3 in amino acids: CASSSSGSSSYNEQFF. The CDR3 region has the DNA TGTGCCAGCAGCTCTAGCGGGAGCAGCTCCTACAATGAGCAGTTCTTC. Combining the CDR3 with reference TRBV7-9 and TRBJ2-1 gives the whole variable domain DTGVSQNPRHKITKRGQNVTFRCDPISEHNRLYWYRQTLGQGPEFLTYFQNEAQLEKSRLLSDRFSAERPKGSFSTLEIQRTEQGDSAMYLCASSSSGSSSYNEQFFGPGTRLTVL.

V gene TRBV7-3 combines with J gene TRBJ1-1; D ambiguous. With 4 bases removed from V and 5 bases from J, the gap between germline ends came to 11 bases. CDR1 is SGHTA and CDR2 is FQGTGA in the germline V gene. This CDR3 spans 13 amino acids. CDR3 protein: CASSYGGETEAFF. In DNA form, the CDR3 reads TGTGCCAGCAGCTACGGAGGAGAGACTGAAGCTTTCTTT.

V and J are TRBV11-3 and TRBJ2-2; tentatively, D is TRBD1 (5 bases). Germline V gives CDR1 SGHNT, CDR2 YENEEA. V gave up 3 bases and J gave up 9 bases, with 11 bases separating them. The CDR3 has 13 residues. CDR3: CASSLDMGRELFF. The CDR3 nucleotides are TGTGCCAGCAGCTTGGACATGGGCCGGGAGCTGTTTTTT.

The chain has TRBV11-2 and TRBJ2-7; D may be TRBD2 (6 bases). The CDR3 is 13 residues long. V shed 5 bases and J shed 6 bases, with 14 bases lying between them. Germline CDR1 reads SGHAT; CDR2 reads FQNNGV. CDR3 region: CASSLGTSVEQYV. The CDR3 nucleotides are TGTGCCAGCAGCCTCGGGACTTCGGTCGAGCAGTACGTC.